This TCR beta chain was recovered during a study of blood T cell repertoires in COVID-19. For the study at large: Nucleic acid was either cDNA or gDNA, and it came from T cells, B-cell-depleted T cells, or PBMCs.

One Seattle source followed patients from active infection through their disease course. The assay was immunoSEQ multiplex PCR, and TCRdb's table has in-frame clones only and misses some. This repertoire shows about 170,000 clones, 85% found once; its top ten account for approximately 8.1%. Sequencing was carried out using peripheral blood. This clonotype was sampled from a woman older than 75 with COVID-19, enrolled during active disease.

In DNA, the CDR3 is TGTGCCAGCAGCGCGGGGACAGGGTTCAATGAGCAGTTCTTC. Translation gives CASSAGTGFNEQFF. The chain couples TRBV2 to TRBJ2-1, with 9 positions matching TRBD1. This CDR3 contains 14 residues. The germline CDR1 and CDR2 sequences are SNHLY and FYNNEI. Losses at the gene ends were 6 bases for V and 6 bases for J; bases not matched to a gene: 6.